The 11 T cell receptor beta chains below come from one sample, sequenced in a study of cytomegalovirus exposure and HLA in healthy donors. Sequencing was performed with immunoSEQ multiplex PCR; in TCRdb, only in-frame clones are kept and a portion is missing. The profile shows 82,000 or so clones, 85% to 95% of them singletons. Sequencing was done on a sample of PBMCs. These TCRs come from a woman between 18 and 29 years old in good health and CMV-seronegative.

The genes are TRBV6-1 and TRBJ2-1; 12 bases align to TRBD2. The V and J ends lost 4 bases and 3 bases, in that order; junction bases with no gene match: 1. The CDR3 spans 15 residues. Germline CDR1 MNHNS, CDR2 SASEGT. The CDR3, as DNA: TGTGCCAGCAGTGGACTAGCGGGGGACTACAATGAGCAGTTCTTC. It translates to CASSGLAGDYNEQFF.

This clone showed up just once. This rearrangement joins TRBV7-8 to TRBJ1-2; no clear D. Trimming took off 2 bases at V and 7 bases at J, with 8 bases between the two ends. The CDR3 is 12 residues long. Germline CDR1 SGHVS, CDR2 FQNEAQ. This chain's CDR3 is CASSLLRVGYTF. CDR3 nucleotide sequence: TGTGCCAGCAGCTTATTGCGGGTTGGCTACACCTTC.

This clone was observed a single time. Written as DNA, the CDR3 is TGTGCCAGCAGTTTATCGGGGCTAGCGGGAGTCTACCCCTACGAGCAGTACTTC. Translating it yields CASSLSGLAGVYPYEQYF. The chain couples TRBV27 to TRBJ2-7; 10 bases align to TRBD2. The CDR3 has 18 residues. Germline CDR1 MNHEY, CDR2 SMNVEV (reference sequence). V shed 0 bases, J shed 2 bases, and the junction held 10 bases outside the gene matches.

V usage is TRBV28 and J usage is TRBJ1-1, with a weak D call TRBD1 (6 bases). This CDR3 has 12 amino acids. Germline V gene sequence: CDR1 MDHEN, CDR2 SYDVKM. Trimming took off 10 bases at V and 8 bases at J, with 17 bases between the two ends. This CDR3 is CATTQGSQEAFF. The CDR3 region has the DNA TGTGCCACTACCCAGGGGTCTCAAGAAGCTTTCTTT.

This clone was seen just once. In DNA form, the CDR3 reads TGTGCCAGTAGTTTCTTCCGGGACAGGGCCTACAATGAGCAGTTCTTC. Amino acids: CASSFFRDRAYNEQFF. The chain joins TRBV19 to TRBJ2-1; 9 bases are shared with TRBD1. This CDR3 has 16 residues. The J segment lost 2 bases and the V segment lost 5 bases, leaving 7 bases of the junction unmatched. Germline assignment: CDR1 LNHDA and CDR2 SQIVND (reference sequence).

The chain combines TRBV6-6 with TRBJ1-5; possibly TRBD1 for D (5 bases). V lost 4 bases, J lost 1 base, and 11 bases lay in between. The CDR3 is 15 amino acids. Per the germline V gene, CDR1 is MNHNY and CDR2 is SVGAGI (reference sequence). The CDR3 region is CASSSTGISNQPQHF. The CDR3 bases are TGTGCCAGCAGTTCAACAGGTATCAGCAATCAGCCCCAGCATTTT.

The chain employs TRBV2 and TRBJ2-3; D might be TRBD2 (5 bases). This CDR3 comprises 17 residues. Germline values: CDR1 SNHLY, CDR2 FYNNEI. V lost 4 bases and J lost 2, with 19 bases in between. The CDR3 nucleotides are TGTGCCAGCAGTGGCCCGTTTTCAAGCGGATACACAGATACGCAGTATTTT. Residues: CASSGPFSSGYTDTQYF.

The V call is TRBV11-2, the J call TRBJ2-3; 10 bases are a match to TRBD2. Germline CDR1 SGHAT, CDR2 FQNNGV. V shed 5 bases, J shed 8 bases, and the junction held 13 bases outside the gene matches. CDR3 length: 16 amino acids. CDR3 loop: CASSPVSTSGFRTQYF. The CDR3 nucleotides read TGTGCCAGCAGCCCCGTTTCGACTAGCGGGTTTCGTACGCAGTATTTT.

V and J are TRBV4-1 and TRBJ2-5; D is possibly TRBD1 (6 bases). V shed 5 bases and J shed 3 bases, with 10 bases lying between them. The CDR3 loop spans 13 amino acids. Germline CDR1 and CDR2: MGHRA and YSYEKL. The CDR3 spells CASSWTVEETQYF. CDR3 sequence (DNA): TGCGCCAGCAGCTGGACAGTCGAAGAGACCCAGTACTTC.

In this sample, this clone turned up once. The V gene is TRBV11-3, the J gene TRBJ2-3; 7 bases align to TRBD1. The CDR3 covers 17 residues. With 1 base clipped from V and 3 bases from J, the junction kept 10 bases outside the gene matches. CDR1 is SGHNT, CDR2 YENEEA, per germline. The CDR3 region has the DNA TGTGCCAGCAGCTTAGGGGGCTACAGGGGTGGAACAGATACGCAGTATTTT. It is translated as CASSLGGYRGGTDTQYF.

In nucleotides, the CDR3 is TGTGCCAGCTCACCGGGCAGCGGGAGGGTCTACGAGCAGTACTTC. This sequence encodes CASSPGSGRVYEQYF. The rearrangement links TRBV18 to TRBJ2-7, with 10 bases lining up with TRBD2. The CDR3 consists of 15 residues. From germline, CDR1 is KGHSH and CDR2 LQKENI. V shed 3 bases, J shed 3 bases, and the junction held 5 bases outside the gene matches.